The clone carrying this TCR beta chain was counted at least ten times. Its antigen is currently unknown. The sample comes from a study of beta chain features in type 1 diabetes. Study-level points and caveats: Across all four CD4+ subsets, people with type 1 diabetes showed modestly shorter TCRB CDR3s.

Expressed TCRB transcripts were sequenced because the isolated RNA had all been reverse transcribed beforehand. Clones were sequenced by immunoSEQ multiplex PCR, and TCRdb holds only the in-frame ones, with some missing. This sample has almost 350,000 clones, with 7% to 10% found just once. A heparinised blood draw that averaged about 100 mL was obtained once from each donor. The sequenced material came from central memory CD4+ T cells from blood. The TCR originated in a man in his thirties or forties with type 1 diabetes.

The CDR3 DNA follows: TGCGCCAGCAGCTTGGACAGCCAGGGCGAGACCCAGTACTTC. Protein sequence: CASSLDSQGETQYF. The rearrangement uses TRBV5-1 and TRBJ2-5; D possibly corresponds to TRBD1 (5 bases). V was clipped by 0 bases and J by 5 bases, with 11 bases between them. CDR1 is SGHRS and CDR2 is YFSETQ in the germline V gene. The CDR3 loop spans 14 amino acids.